The table lists the clone carrying this T cell receptor beta chain with a count of one. Its antigen is unknown. The J segment lost 2 bases and the V segment lost 3 bases, leaving 5 bases of the junction unmatched. The CDR3 sequence is 15 residues long. In germline, CDR1 is SGHNT, CDR2 YYREEE (reference sequence). This record comes from a study of shared clonotypes between healthy human individuals. Looking at the study overall: CD4 naive and CD4 memory each took three plates per donor, while CD8 naive took two and CD8 memory one.

Repertoires were generated with immunoSEQ multiplex PCR, while TCRdb's copy carries only in-frame clones and drops some. The repertoire holds approximately 2.1 million clones, with more than 85% as singletons. General observations from the study: Large sequencing depth failed to make sorted-subset sequencing complete, rarefaction showed. A handful of donors showed sharing of about 4.7% of naive CD4 clonotypes.

The TCR was taken from a man aged 18 to 29 in good health. Some clones in this sample may be carry-over from other donors' samples. The V gene is TRBV5-4, the J gene TRBJ2-5, with TRBD1 matching over 9 bases. Sample: naive CD4+ T cells from PBMCs. Subset reported: CD45RA+ positively selected. CDR3 amino acids: CASSSRDRAQETQYF. For the CDR3, the DNA is TGTGCCAGCAGCTCCCGGGACAGGGCTCAAGAGACCCAGTACTTC.